This TCR beta chain was documented in a study of T cell responses to AZD1222 COVID-19 vaccine. The CDR3 is 13 residues long. V gave up 4 bases and J gave up 4 bases; unmatched junction bases: 4. Germline assignment: CDR1 SGDLS and CDR2 YYNGEE. Using immunoSEQ multiplex PCR, the repertoire was profiled, and TCRdb retains in-frame clones only, with some absent. The table lists roughly 110,000 clones, under 95% of them singletons. The sample consisted of peripheral blood, taken 28 days after the second AZD1222 dose. The sequence was collected from an adult who received the AZD1222 COVID-19 vaccine. This rearrangement joins TRBV9 to TRBJ2-5; 7 bases fit TRBD2. CDR3 DNA: TGTGCCAGCAGCCCTAGGACTAGAGAGACCCAGTACTTC. This gives the protein CASSPRTRETQYF. Complete variable domain (other parts from reference TRBV9 and TRBJ2-5): DSGVTQTPKHLITATGQRVTLRCSPRSGDLSVYWYQQSLDQGLQFLIQYYNGEERAKGNILERFSAQQFPDLHSELNLSSLELGDSALYFCASSPRTRETQYFGPGTRLLVL.